Listed below are T cell receptor beta chains from one sample, sequenced in a study of shared clonotypes between healthy human individuals. Generated by immunoSEQ multiplex PCR, the TCRdb table keeps only in-frame clones and is missing some. The table includes some 1,100,000 clones, around 82% detected once. Sequencing input: memory CD4+ T cells from PBMCs. Receptors were obtained from a man aged 18 to 29 in good health. Some clones in this sample may be carry-over from other donors' samples. Both conserved end residues are trimmed from each CDR3. D genes are given only for firm matches. Clone size is shown for a subset of rows, as once, few, many or a class of expanded clone.

abundance	d_gene	v_gene	j_gene	CDR3aa
many	TRBD2	TRBV2	TRBJ2-7	ASRMTSGGYEQY
NA	NA	TRBV7-2	TRBJ1-1	ASSLASVTEAF
NA	NA	TRBV6-1	TRBJ1-2	ASRHTDRPYGYT
NA	NA	TRBV5-7	TRBJ1-5	ASSFRSSGNQPQH
NA	TRBD1	TRBV2	TRBJ2-7	ASRSDRGHSYEQY
NA	NA	TRBV27	TRBJ2-7	ASSPPSSYEQY
once	NA	TRBV2	TRBJ2-7	RAARVLAYEQY
NA	NA	TRBV2	TRBJ1-5	ASSTGIRSNQPQH
NA	NA	TRBV9	TRBJ2-1	ASSARGGVERRTSYNEQF
few	TRBD2	TRBV5-1	TRBJ2-7	ASSPGLARDEQY
NA	NA	TRBV4-3	TRBJ2-6	ASSQDQYSGANVLT
NA	TRBD2	TRBV5-1	TRBJ2-5	ASSGLAVQETQY
NA	TRBD1	TRBV5-4	TRBJ1-2	ASNPGGGRLYGYT
NA	NA	TRBV7-3	TRBJ1-1	ASSLGLHTEAF
NA	NA	TRBV5-1	TRBJ2-3	ASRGTGVAGADTQY
NA	NA	TRBV4-1	TRBJ2-7	ASSQDRVLIVEQY
NA	NA	TRBV4-1	TRBJ2-5	ASSQSETQY
NA	NA	TRBV9	TRBJ2-3	ASSTEGGARADTQY
NA	TRBD2	TRBV4-3	TRBJ2-2	ASSQELAGGAGELF
NA	TRBD1	TRBV30	TRBJ1-6	AWSGPGQPNSPLH
few	NA	TRBV5-4	TRBJ2-4	ASSLRSSNIQY
NA	NA	TRBV4-2	TRBJ2-1	ASSQVRLVRQNEQF
NA	NA	TRBV5-1	TRBJ2-7	ASSTTAAGSYEQY
NA	NA	TRBV15	TRBJ2-3	ATSRFTDTQY
NA	TRBD1	TRBV9	TRBJ1-3	ASSLTGEAGNTIY
NA	NA	TRBV28	TRBJ1-5	ASRTYRAGMDQPQH